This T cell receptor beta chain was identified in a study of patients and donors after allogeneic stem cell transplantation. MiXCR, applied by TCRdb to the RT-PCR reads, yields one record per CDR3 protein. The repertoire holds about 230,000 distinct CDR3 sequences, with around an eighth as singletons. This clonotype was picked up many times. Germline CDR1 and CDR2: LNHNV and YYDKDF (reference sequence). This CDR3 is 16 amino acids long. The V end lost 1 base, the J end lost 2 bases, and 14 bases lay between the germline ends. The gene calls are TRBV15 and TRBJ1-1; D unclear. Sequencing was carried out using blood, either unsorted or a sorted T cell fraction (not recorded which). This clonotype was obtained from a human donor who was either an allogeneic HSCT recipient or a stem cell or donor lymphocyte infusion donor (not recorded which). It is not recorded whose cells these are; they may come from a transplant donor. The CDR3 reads CATSRGTSLKNTEAFF. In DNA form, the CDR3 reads TGTGCCACCAGCAGAGGTACCTCCCTAAAAAACACTGAAGCTTTCTTT.